The 20 T cell receptor beta chains given below trace back to one sample, sequenced in a study of blood T cell repertoires in COVID-19. TCRdb's table, derived via immunoSEQ multiplex PCR, lists solely in-frame clones and lacks some. The sample carries about 220,000 clones, around 83% recorded once. The sequenced sample consisted of peripheral blood. The receptors come from a man in his fifties with active or convalescent COVID-19.

The chain recombines TRBV5-6 with TRBJ1-4, with 7 bases identical to TRBD1. The CDR3 has 17 amino acids. The ends lost 4 bases at V and 8 bases at J; junction bases unmatched: 17. The germline gives CDR1 SGHDT, CDR2 YYEEEE. The CDR3 spells CASSQEYRTGKGEKLFF. As DNA, the CDR3 is TGTGCCAGCAGCCAAGAATACCGGACAGGCAAAGGGGAAAAACTGTTTTTT.

The chain recombines TRBV27 with TRBJ2-3; 12 nucleotides agree with TRBD2. Germline lookup yields CDR1 MNHEY and CDR2 SMNVEV (reference sequence). The length of the CDR3 is 15 residues. Trimming took 2 bases from V and 6 from J; bases not matched to a gene: 3. CDR3 in DNA: TGTGCCAGCAGTTTAACTAGCGGGGGGTTCGATACGCAGTATTTT. Translating it yields CASSLTSGGFDTQYF.

The J gene is TRBJ2-1, the V gene TRBV15; possibly TRBD2 for D (7 bases). V was cut by 0 bases and J by 4 bases, with 31 bases left in between. The CDR3 extends over 22 amino acids. The germline CDR1 and CDR2 sequences are LNHNV and YYDKDF (reference sequence). For the CDR3, the DNA is TGTGCCACCAGCAGAGATGGCGGGCCGTGGCGCTCAGGGAGGGGGTTTTACAATGAGCAGTTCTTC. This sequence encodes CATSRDGGPWRSGRGFYNEQFF. Filled out from reference TRBV15 and TRBJ2-1, the complete variable domain reads DAMVIQNPRYQVTQFGKPVTLSCSQTLNHNVMYWYQQKSSQAPKLLFHYYDKDFNNEADTPDNFQSRRPNTSFCFLDIRSPGLGDTAMYLCATSRDGGPWRSGRGFYNEQFFGPGTRLTVL.

With regard to this clone: The junction differs from germline at one of its ends, possibly a read error. V is TRBV7-2 and J is TRBJ2-3; the match to TRBD2 covers 8 bases. The CDR3 spans 18 residues. The germline gives CDR1 SGHTA, CDR2 FQGNSA. The CDR3 loop is CASSLASGRAGEDNTQYF. CDR3 in DNA: TGTGCCAGCAGTTTAGCCTCGGGCCGAGCGGGAGAAGATAATACGCAGTATTTT.

The chain couples TRBV29-1 to TRBJ1-2, with D possibly being TRBD1 (6 bases). V lost 2 bases and J lost 0, with 19 bases in between. Germline V gives CDR1 SQVTM, CDR2 ANQGSEA. The CDR3 covers 17 residues. CDR3 nucleotide sequence: TGCAGCGTTGAAAAGGGCGCTGGGGGCCACGCTAACTATGGCTACACCTTC. It yields the protein CSVEKGAGGHANYGYTF.

This rearrangement joins TRBV5-5 to TRBJ2-3, with D unresolved. The CDR3 runs 12 residues. V was pared by 0 bases and J by 5 bases, with 4 bases between. From germline, CDR1 is SGHKS and CDR2 YYEKEE (reference sequence). The chain's CDR3 is CASSLEQDTQYF. The CDR3 DNA follows: TGTGCCAGCAGCTTGGAACAAGATACGCAGTATTTT.

V gene TRBV9 combines with J gene TRBJ2-3, with 9 bases fitting TRBD2. J was trimmed by 4 bases and V by 0 bases; bases with no gene match: 3. Germline V gene sequence: CDR1 SGDLS, CDR2 YYNGEE. The CDR3 has 15 residues. The CDR3 DNA sequence: TGTGCCAGCAGCGTAGGGCGGGGGGGCCCAGATACGCAGTATTTT. Translation: CASSVGRGGPDTQYF.

The CDR3 DNA reads as TGTGCCAGTAGAAGGACAGGGGGTGGAAATTCACCCCTCCACTTT. This encodes CASRRTGGGNSPLHF. The V call is TRBV19, the J call TRBJ1-6; TRBD1 matches at 10 bases. Germline loops: CDR1 LNHDA, CDR2 SQIVND (reference sequence). The ends lost 6 bases at V and 7 bases at J; junction bases unmatched: 6. The CDR3 sequence is 15 residues long.

V usage is TRBV6-8 and J usage is TRBJ1-4; possible D gene TRBD1, 5 bases. The CDR3 is made up of 13 amino acids. The germline V gene has CDR1 MNHGY and CDR2 SAAAGT. The V and J ends lost 6 bases and 8 bases respectively, with 13 bases between them. For the CDR3, the DNA is TGTGCCAGCAGCCCAGCAGGGCTCGAAAAACTGTTTTTT. It yields the protein CASSPAGLEKLFF.

This chain joins TRBV20-1 and TRBJ2-1; 7 bases match TRBD1. The V gene end was trimmed by 3 bases and the J gene end by 10 bases; junction bases not matched to a gene: 3. The germline V gene has CDR1 DFQATT and CDR2 SNEGSKA (reference sequence). The CDR3 spans 11 residues. The CDR3 region has the DNA TGCAGTGCTAGCAGGACAGGAGAGCAGTTCTTC. It is translated as CSASRTGEQFF.

The rearrangement joins TRBV19 to TRBJ2-5; possibly TRBD1 for D (5 bases). Trimming stripped 6 bases from V and 0 bases from J, with 5 bases between. CDR1 is LNHDA and CDR2 is SQIVND in the germline V gene (reference sequence). This CDR3 spans 12 amino acids. In DNA form, the CDR3 reads TGTGCCAGTAGAGGGGACCAAGAGACCCAGTACTTC. Its protein product is CASRGDQETQYF.

This sequence joins TRBV9 and TRBJ2-2, with D possibly TRBD2 on 5 matching bases. V was shortened by 0 bases and J by 4 bases, with 13 bases between the two germline ends. Germline values: CDR1 SGDLS, CDR2 YYNGEE. This CDR3 spans 16 amino acids. The CDR3 DNA is TGTGCCAGCAGCGTAGGAAGTAGCGAGGTCACCGGGGAGCTGTTTTTT. It specifies CASSVGSSEVTGELFF.

This rearrangement joins TRBV5-1 to TRBJ1-2; 7 bases line up with TRBD1. V was clipped by 4 bases and J by 12 bases; unmatched bases: 12. Germline values: CDR1 SGHRS, CDR2 YFSETQ. The CDR3 runs 13 residues. CDR3: CASSRSTGTVHTF. CDR3 DNA sequence: TGCGCCAGCAGCAGGTCCACCGGGACAGTTCACACCTTC.

The chain employs TRBV5-1 and TRBJ1-2; weak D call: TRBD1 (6 bases). Germline V gives CDR1 SGHRS, CDR2 YFSETQ. The V end was cut by 5 bases, the J end by 2 bases, with 13 bases between. This CDR3 is 14 amino acids long. The CDR3 DNA is TGCGCCAGCAGATACACGACAGGCAACTATGGCTACACCTTC. Translation: CASRYTTGNYGYTF.

The rearrangement links TRBV6-2 or TRBV6-3 to TRBJ1-2; D is uncertain. Germline CDR1 is MNHEY and CDR2 is SVGEGT. The CDR3 totals 10 residues. The germline V and J ends were trimmed by 4 bases and 6 bases, with 3 bases remaining between them. This CDR3 is CASSSDGYTF. The CDR3, as DNA: TGTGCCAGCAGTTCTGATGGCTACACCTTC.

V gene TRBV15 combines with J gene TRBJ1-5; D call uncertain. The length of the CDR3 is 16 residues. V gave up 0 bases and J gave up 0 bases, with 9 bases separating them. The V gene's germline CDR1 is LNHNV and CDR2 YYDKDF (reference sequence). CDR3 sequence reads: CATSRDVRFSNQPQHF. The CDR3, as DNA: TGTGCCACCAGCAGAGACGTGAGATTTAGCAATCAGCCCCAGCATTTT.

This chain uses TRBV28 with TRBJ1-2; D may be TRBD1 (6 bases). The CDR3 spans 14 residues. Germline CDR1 and CDR2: MDHEN and SYDVKM. Trimming took 7 bases from V and 8 from J, leaving 20 bases between them. CDR3 sequence (DNA): TGTGCCAGCATAGCCCCCCAGGGGTTGGGGGGCTACACCTTC. Its translation is CASIAPQGLGGYTF.

The chain employs TRBV6-5 and TRBJ1-6; the D is unclear. Deletions cut 0 bases from V and 6 bases from J, with 9 bases between. CDR3 size: 15 residues. The germline gives CDR1 MNHEY, CDR2 SVGAGI. CDR3 amino acids: CASSYSGGSNSPLHF. As DNA, the CDR3 is TGTGCCAGCAGTTACTCCGGAGGGTCTAATTCACCCCTCCACTTT.

This rearrangement joins TRBV19 to TRBJ2-1, with 9 bases lining up with TRBD1. There are 15 residues in the CDR3. With V trimmed by 10 bases and J by 0 bases, 7 bases remained unmatched. Germline assignment: CDR1 LNHDA and CDR2 SQIVND (reference sequence). CDR3 loop: CATSQGANSYNEQFF. The CDR3 DNA reads as TGTGCCACCTCACAGGGGGCCAACTCCTACAATGAGCAGTTCTTC.

This clone was found once. V usage is TRBV4-1 and J usage is TRBJ2-3; 9 nucleotides agree with TRBD2. CDR1 is MGHRA and CDR2 is YSYEKL in the germline V gene. Trimming removed 4 bases from V and 5 bases from J; junction bases left unmatched: 7. The CDR3 totals 15 residues. The CDR3 loop reads CASSPLAGVGDTQYF. In DNA form, the CDR3 reads TGCGCCAGCAGCCCATTAGCGGGAGTGGGAGATACGCAGTATTTT.